This T cell receptor beta chain was sequenced for a study of shared clonotypes between healthy human individuals. The sample holds one count of this clone. Its antigen is not identified. Each subset's genomic DNA was shared equally among a number of immunoSEQ plates. Sequencing was performed with immunoSEQ multiplex PCR; in TCRdb, only in-frame clones are kept and a portion is missing. The sample holds around 2.1 million clones, about 94% seen once. Overall study findings and caveats: Larger estimated richness was generally recorded for naive subsets relative to memory subsets.

Every donor was a Caucasian adult from Nashville, Tennessee. The clonotype comes from a man younger than 30 in good health. Material for sequencing was naive CD4+ T cells sorted from blood. Subset in this sample: CD45RA+ positively selected.

The CDR3 loop reads CASRLVQSNRENYGYTF. CDR3 DNA: TGTGCCAGTAGGTTGGTGCAGTCTAACAGAGAGAACTATGGCTACACCTTC. V is TRBV19 and J is TRBJ1-2; unclear D gene. The CDR3 contains 17 residues. Germline V gives CDR1 LNHDA, CDR2 SQIVND (reference sequence). Trimming pared 6 bases from V and 2 bases from J, leaving 22 bases between.